The rows below give T cell receptor beta chains drawn from one sample of a study of human T cells and chemical hapten exposure. TCRdb ran MiXCR on the RACE reads and lists one entry per CDR3 protein. The repertoire consists of about 380,000 distinct CDR3 sequences, with roughly 4.8% occurring once and the leading ten covering about 2.1%. The sample in question was whole blood, obtained in connection with sensitization to the hapten diphenylcyclopropenone (DPC). These receptors originate from a woman aged 50 to 60 with alopecia areata. Some clones in this sample may be carry-over from other donors' samples. Each CDR3 is given with its conserved first and last residue. Each record gives: clone size, D gene, V gene, J gene, CDR3 protein, CDR3 DNA. D genes are given only for firm matches. Clone size is shown for a subset of rows, as once, few, many or a class of expanded clone.

abundance: NA
d_gene: TRBD1
v_gene: TRBV19
j_gene: TRBJ1-1
CDR3aa: CASKRGPGTEAFF
CDR3nt: TGTGCCAGTAAAAGGGGGCCGGGAACTGAAGCTTTCTTT

abundance: many
d_gene: TRBD2
v_gene: TRBV29-1
j_gene: TRBJ2-1
CDR3aa: CSVEDAASGRGLNEQFF
CDR3nt: TGCAGCGTTGAAGATGCGGCTAGCGGGAGGGGCCTCAATGAGCAGTTCTTC

abundance: few
d_gene: TRBD2
v_gene: TRBV5-1
j_gene: TRBJ2-3
CDR3aa: CASSLASGSSDTQYF
CDR3nt: TGCGCCAGCAGCTTGGCGAGCGGGAGTTCAGATACGCAGTATTTT

abundance: many
d_gene: NA
v_gene: TRBV20-1
j_gene: TRBJ2-4
CDR3aa: CSARVRRLAKNIQYF
CDR3nt: TGCAGTGCTAGAGTCCGCAGGTTGGCCAAAAACATTCAGTACTTC

abundance: many
d_gene: NA
v_gene: TRBV6-1
j_gene: TRBJ2-7
CDR3aa: CASSEGPDGYEQYF
CDR3nt: TGTGCCAGCAGTGAAGGTCCGGATGGGTACGAGCAGTACTTC

abundance: NA
d_gene: TRBD2
v_gene: TRBV7-3
j_gene: TRBJ2-3
CDR3aa: CASSLRASGGTSTDTQYF
CDR3nt: TGTGCCAGCAGCTTAAGGGCTAGCGGGGGGACTAGCACAGATACGCAGTATTTT

abundance: many
d_gene: NA
v_gene: TRBV24-1
j_gene: TRBJ2-2
CDR3aa: CATSETGLNTGELFF
CDR3nt: TGTGCCACCAGTGAAACAGGGCTGAACACCGGGGAGCTGTTTTTT

abundance: few
d_gene: NA
v_gene: TRBV12-5
j_gene: TRBJ2-7
CDR3aa: CASGLGSIYEQYF
CDR3nt: TGTGCTAGTGGTTTGGGCAGTATTTACGAGCAGTACTTC

abundance: many
d_gene: NA
v_gene: TRBV2
j_gene: TRBJ2-7
CDR3aa: CASRFSSGGPNEQYF
CDR3nt: TGTGCCAGCAGGTTTAGCAGTGGAGGGCCAAACGAGCAGTACTTC

abundance: few
d_gene: NA
v_gene: TRBV2
j_gene: TRBJ1-4
CDR3aa: CASLLGEKLFF
CDR3nt: TGTGCCAGCCTTTTAGGTGAAAAACTGTTTTTT

abundance: many
d_gene: NA
v_gene: TRBV13
j_gene: TRBJ1-5
CDR3aa: CASSLGGRNSNQPQHF
CDR3nt: TGTGCCAGCAGCTTAGGCGGGCGGAATAGCAATCAGCCCCAGCATTTT

abundance: many
d_gene: NA
v_gene: TRBV12-3/TRBV12-4
j_gene: TRBJ2-1
CDR3aa: CASSSGLAVQFF
CDR3nt: TGTGCCAGCAGTTCGGGACTGGCAGTGCAGTTCTTC